Listed below are T cell receptor beta chains from one sample, sequenced in a study of shared clonotypes between healthy human individuals. The data were produced by immunoSEQ multiplex PCR, yet TCRdb's version contains in-frame clones alone and is incomplete. The repertoire has around 2.1 million clones, around 93% of them found once; the top ten carry more than 1.5%. Sequencing was performed on naive CD8+ T cells from PBMCs. The receptors originated from a man between 18 and 35 years old in good health. Some clones in this sample may be carry-over from other donors' samples. Each CDR3 is given with its conserved first and last residue. Each record gives: D gene, J gene, clone size, V gene, CDR3 protein, CDR3 DNA. The D gene is left open where the match is weak. Clone size is stated in some rows and not others, as once, few, many or a class when expanded.

.	TRBJ1-5	.	TRBV15	CATSRVRGSNQPQHF	TGTGCCACCAGCAGAGTAAGGGGAAGCAATCAGCCCCAGCATTTT
TRBD1	TRBJ1-1	.	TRBV7-9	CASSQGQGIGSNTEAFF	TGTGCCAGCAGCCAGGGACAGGGGATAGGGTCGAATACTGAAGCTTTCTTT
TRBD1	TRBJ2-3	.	TRBV7-6	CASSTRQGGNTDTQYF	TGTGCCAGCAGCACCCGACAGGGGGGGAACACAGATACGCAGTATTTT
TRBD2	TRBJ2-1	.	TRBV7-9	CASSLGGLAEFYNEQFF	TGTGCCAGCAGCTTAGGTGGACTAGCGGAGTTCTACAATGAGCAGTTCTTC
.	TRBJ2-7	.	TRBV13	CASSFTGTYEQYF	TGTGCCAGCAGCTTTACAGGGACCTACGAGCAGTACTTC
.	TRBJ1-2	.	TRBV16	CASSPGDFPNYGYTF	TGTGCCAGCAGCCCAGGGGACTTCCCGAACTATGGCTACACCTTC
.	TRBJ1-1	.	TRBV27	CASSLRRNTEAFF	TGTGCCAGCAGTTTAAGAAGGAACACTGAAGCTTTCTTT
.	TRBJ2-2	once	TRBV5-4	CASRQMWGATGELFF	TGTGCCAGCAGGCAAATGTGGGGGGCTACCGGGGAGCTGTTTTTT
TRBD2	TRBJ2-2	.	TRBV7-9	CASSHRLAGGTGELFF	TGTGCCAGCAGCCATAGACTAGCGGGAGGCACCGGGGAGCTGTTTTTT
TRBD2	TRBJ2-5	.	TRBV7-3	CASSLIGTGTSGRLETQYF	TGTGCCAGCAGCTTAATTGGTACCGGGACTAGCGGGAGGTTAGAGACCCAGTACTTC
TRBD2	TRBJ2-1	.	TRBV18	CASSPGGSTLYNEQFF	TGTGCCAGCTCCCCTGGCGGGAGCACCCTCTACAATGAGCAGTTCTTC
.	TRBJ2-3	.	TRBV7-9	CASSRSVEDTDTQYF	TGTGCCAGCAGCCGAAGCGTGGAGGACACAGATACGCAGTATTTT
.	TRBJ1-1	.	TRBV28	CASSSWTARDTEAFF	TGTGCCAGCAGTTCCTGGACGGCGAGGGACACTGAAGCTTTCTTT
TRBD2	TRBJ2-5	.	TRBV9	CASSHGLGSETQYF	TGTGCCAGCAGCCACGGACTAGGATCGGAGACCCAGTACTTC
.	TRBJ2-5	.	TRBV28	CASSPSRDTKETQYF	TGTGCCAGCAGTCCGTCCCGGGACACTAAAGAGACCCAGTACTTC
TRBD2	TRBJ2-1	.	TRBV9	CASSVGLAGVLNEQFF	TGTGCCAGCAGCGTAGGGCTAGCGGGAGTATTGAATGAGCAGTTCTTC
.	TRBJ1-1	.	TRBV5-8	CASSWGTGNTEAFF	TGTGCCAGCAGCTGGGGGACGGGGAACACTGAAGCTTTCTTT